This T cell receptor beta chain was captured in a study of cytomegalovirus exposure and HLA in healthy donors. V was clipped by 0 bases and J by 5 bases, with 11 bases between them. This CDR3 is built from 14 residues. Germline assignment: CDR1 LGHNA and CDR2 YNFKEQ. The PCR contained 60 Vbeta and 13 Jbeta primers. TCRdb's table, derived via immunoSEQ multiplex PCR, lists solely in-frame clones and lacks some. The table shows 220,000 or so clones, with approximately 79% occurring only once. Remarks on this clone: The target antigen is unknown.

Findings and limits, study-wide: Prediction of most subjects' HLA-A and HLA-B alleles by TCR beta sequences was reportedly accurate. Earlier results showed most TCR beta V segments being productive about 90% or about 30% of the time.

V and J are TRBV4-2 and TRBJ2-7; maybe TRBD2 (5 bases). This TCR was recovered from a man aged 45-65 years in good health and CMV-seronegative. The sequencing sample was made of PBMCs. This chain's CDR3 is CASSQETSGNEQYF. The CDR3 DNA reads TGTGCCAGCAGCCAAGAAACTAGTGGAAACGAGCAGTACTTC.